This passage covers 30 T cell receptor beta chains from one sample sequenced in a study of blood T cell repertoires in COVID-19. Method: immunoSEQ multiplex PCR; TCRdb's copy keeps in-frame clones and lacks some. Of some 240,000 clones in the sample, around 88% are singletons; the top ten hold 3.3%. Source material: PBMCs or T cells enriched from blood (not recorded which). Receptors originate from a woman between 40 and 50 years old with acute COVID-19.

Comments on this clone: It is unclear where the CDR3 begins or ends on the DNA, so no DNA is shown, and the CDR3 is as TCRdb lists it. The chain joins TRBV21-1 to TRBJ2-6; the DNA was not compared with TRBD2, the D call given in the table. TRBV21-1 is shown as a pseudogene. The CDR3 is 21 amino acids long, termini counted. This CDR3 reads CASSKVVASGSLLNGANVLTF.

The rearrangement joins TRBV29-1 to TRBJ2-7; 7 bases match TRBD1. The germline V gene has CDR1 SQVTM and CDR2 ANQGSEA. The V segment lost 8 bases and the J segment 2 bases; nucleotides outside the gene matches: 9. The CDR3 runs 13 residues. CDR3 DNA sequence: TGCAGCACATACTCAGGGGGACCCTACGAGCAGTACTTC. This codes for CSTYSGGPYEQYF.

The CDR3 nucleotides are TGTGCCAGCAGCTTGTCGTCGAGCTTCTCCTACGAGCAGTACTTC. Its protein is CASSLSSSFSYEQYF. The chain couples TRBV5-4 to TRBJ2-7; D is unclear. The CDR3 consists of 15 residues. From germline, CDR1 is SGHNT and CDR2 YYREEE (reference sequence). Trimming cost V 1 base and J 0 bases, with 11 bases left between them.

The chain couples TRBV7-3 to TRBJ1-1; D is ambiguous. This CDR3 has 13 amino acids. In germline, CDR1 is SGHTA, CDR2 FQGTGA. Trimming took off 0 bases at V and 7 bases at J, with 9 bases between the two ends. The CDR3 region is CASSLTTRLEAFF. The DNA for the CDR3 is TGTGCCAGCAGCTTAACGACCCGACTTGAAGCTTTCTTT.

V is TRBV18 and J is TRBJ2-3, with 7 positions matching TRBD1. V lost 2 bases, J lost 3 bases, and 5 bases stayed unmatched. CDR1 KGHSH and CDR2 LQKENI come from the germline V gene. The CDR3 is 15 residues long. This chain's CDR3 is CASSPEGGGTDTQYF. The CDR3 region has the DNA TGTGCCAGCTCACCAGAAGGGGGCGGTACAGATACGCAGTATTTT. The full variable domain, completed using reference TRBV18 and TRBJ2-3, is NAGVMQNPRHLVRRRGQEARLRCSPMKGHSHVYWYRQLPEEGLKFMVYLQKENIIDESGMPKERFSAEFPKEGPSILRIQQVVRGDSAAYFCASSPEGGGTDTQYFGPGTRLTVL.

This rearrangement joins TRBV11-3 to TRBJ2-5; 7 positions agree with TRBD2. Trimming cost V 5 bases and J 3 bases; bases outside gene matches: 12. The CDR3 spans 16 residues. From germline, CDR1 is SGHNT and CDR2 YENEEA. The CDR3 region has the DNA TGTGCCAGCAGCCCGAGAAGTGTTCTAGCGGAAGAGACCCAGTACTTC. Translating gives CASSPRSVLAEETQYF.

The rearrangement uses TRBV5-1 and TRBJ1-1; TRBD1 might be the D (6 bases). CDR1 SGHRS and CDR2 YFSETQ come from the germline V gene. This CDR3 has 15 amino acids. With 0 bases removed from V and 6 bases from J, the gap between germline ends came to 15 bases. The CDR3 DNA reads TGCGCCAGCAGCTTGGGGACAGTTAGAACGGCTGAAGCTTTCTTT. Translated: CASSLGTVRTAEAFF.

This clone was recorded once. The CDR3 nucleotides are TGTGCCAGCAGCGTCCGACTAGCGGGAGACTACGAGCAGTACTTC. The encoded protein is CASSVRLAGDYEQYF. This chain links TRBV9 with TRBJ2-7, with 12 bases that match TRBD2. J gave up 3 bases and V 2 bases, and 3 bases lay outside the gene matches. This CDR3 region has 15 residues. Germline lookup yields CDR1 SGDLS and CDR2 YYNGEE.

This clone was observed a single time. The CDR3 is CASSDSAESSYNEQFF. The CDR3 DNA is TGTGCCAGCAGTGACTCAGCGGAAAGCTCCTACAATGAGCAGTTCTTC. The V call is TRBV6-4, the J call TRBJ2-1; tentative D call: TRBD2 (5 bases). The V end was cut by 0 bases, the J end by 0 bases, with 9 bases between. This CDR3 spans 16 amino acids. Germline values: CDR1 MRHNA, CDR2 SNTAGT.

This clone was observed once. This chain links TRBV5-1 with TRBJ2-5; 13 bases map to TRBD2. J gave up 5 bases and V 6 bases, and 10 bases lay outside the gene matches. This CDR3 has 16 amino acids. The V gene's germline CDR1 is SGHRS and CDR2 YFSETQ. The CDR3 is CASTALGLAGVETQYF. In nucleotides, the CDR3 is TGCGCCAGCACCGCCCTCGGACTAGCGGGAGTTGAGACCCAGTACTTC.

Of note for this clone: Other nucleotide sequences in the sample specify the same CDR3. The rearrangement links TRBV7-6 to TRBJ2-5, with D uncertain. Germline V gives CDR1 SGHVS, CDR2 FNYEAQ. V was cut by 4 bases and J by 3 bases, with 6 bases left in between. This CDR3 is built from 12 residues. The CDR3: CASSSREETQYF. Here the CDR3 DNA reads TGTGCCAGCAGCTCCCGGGAAGAGACCCAGTACTTC.

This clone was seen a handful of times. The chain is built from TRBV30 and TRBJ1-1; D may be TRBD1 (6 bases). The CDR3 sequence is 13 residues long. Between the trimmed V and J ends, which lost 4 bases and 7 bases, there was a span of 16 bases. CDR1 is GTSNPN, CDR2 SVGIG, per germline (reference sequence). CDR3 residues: CAWTQGMRFEAFF. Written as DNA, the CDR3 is TGTGCCTGGACCCAGGGGATGAGGTTTGAAGCTTTCTTT.

CDR3 DNA sequence: TGTGCCAGCAGTATCAGCGGGAGCCGGGGTAATGAGCAGTTCTTC. This sequence encodes CASSISGSRGNEQFF. This chain uses TRBV6-5 with TRBJ2-1; 8 bases map to TRBD2. This CDR3 spans 15 amino acids. Trimming at V came to 5 bases and at J to 7 bases, leaving 10 bases not matched to a gene. Germline lookup yields CDR1 MNHEY and CDR2 SVGAGI.

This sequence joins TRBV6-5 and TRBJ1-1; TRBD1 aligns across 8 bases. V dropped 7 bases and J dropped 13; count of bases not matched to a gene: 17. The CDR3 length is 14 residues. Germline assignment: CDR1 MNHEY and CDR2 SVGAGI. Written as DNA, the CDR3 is TGTGCCAGCAAACTTAGAAGTACAGGGGGAGAGAATTTCTTT. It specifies CASKLRSTGGENFF.

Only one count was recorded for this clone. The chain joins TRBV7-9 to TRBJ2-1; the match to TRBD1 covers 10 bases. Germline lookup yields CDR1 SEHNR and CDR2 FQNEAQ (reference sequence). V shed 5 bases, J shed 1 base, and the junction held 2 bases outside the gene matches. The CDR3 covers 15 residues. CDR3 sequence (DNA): TGTGCCAGCAGCCGACAGGGGGCGTCCTACAATGAGCAGTTCTTC. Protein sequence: CASSRQGASYNEQFF.

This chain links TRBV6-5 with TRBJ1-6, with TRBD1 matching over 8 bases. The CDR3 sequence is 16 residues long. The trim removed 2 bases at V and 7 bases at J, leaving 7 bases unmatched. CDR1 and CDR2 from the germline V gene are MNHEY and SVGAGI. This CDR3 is CASSYQPGQANSPLHF. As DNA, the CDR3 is TGTGCCAGCAGTTACCAACCGGGACAGGCGAATTCACCCCTCCACTTT.

The CDR3 loop is CASSFFGTGELFF. In DNA, the CDR3 is TGTGCCAGCAGTTTTTTCGGGACCGGGGAGCTGTTTTTT. The genes are TRBV12-3 or TRBV12-4 and TRBJ2-2, with no clear D. This CDR3 has 13 amino acids. Trimming stripped 3 bases from V and 5 bases from J, with 7 bases between.

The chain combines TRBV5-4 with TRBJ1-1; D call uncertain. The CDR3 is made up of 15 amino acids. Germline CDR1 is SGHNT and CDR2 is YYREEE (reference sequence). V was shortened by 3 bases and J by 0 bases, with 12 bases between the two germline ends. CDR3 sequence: CASSSFRSLNTEAFF. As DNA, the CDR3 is TGTGCCAGCAGCTCGTTCCGGTCCCTGAACACTGAAGCTTTCTTT.

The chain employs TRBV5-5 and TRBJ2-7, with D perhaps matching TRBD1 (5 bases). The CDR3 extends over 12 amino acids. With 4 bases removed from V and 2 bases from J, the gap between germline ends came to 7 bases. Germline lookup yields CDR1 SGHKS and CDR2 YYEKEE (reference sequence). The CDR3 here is CASSQDTYEQYF. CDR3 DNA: TGTGCCAGCAGCCAGGACACCTACGAGCAGTACTTC.

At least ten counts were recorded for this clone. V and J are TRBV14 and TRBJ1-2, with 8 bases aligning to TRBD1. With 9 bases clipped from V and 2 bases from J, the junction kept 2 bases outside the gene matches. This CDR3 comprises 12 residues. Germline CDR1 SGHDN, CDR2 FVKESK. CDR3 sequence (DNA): TGTGCCAGTAGGACAGGGAACTATGGCTACACCTTC. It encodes CASRTGNYGYTF.

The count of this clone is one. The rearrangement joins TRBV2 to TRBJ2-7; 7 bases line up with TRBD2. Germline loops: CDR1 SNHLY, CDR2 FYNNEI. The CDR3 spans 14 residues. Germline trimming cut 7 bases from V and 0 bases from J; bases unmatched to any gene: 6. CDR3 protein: CASTGRTSSYEQYF. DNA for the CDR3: TGTGCCAGCACCGGCAGGACTAGCTCCTACGAGCAGTACTTC.

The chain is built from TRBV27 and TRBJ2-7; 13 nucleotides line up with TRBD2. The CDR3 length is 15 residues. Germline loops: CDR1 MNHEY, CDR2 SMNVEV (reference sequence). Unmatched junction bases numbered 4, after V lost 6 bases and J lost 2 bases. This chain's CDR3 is CASSPTSGRAYEQYF. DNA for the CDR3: TGTGCCAGCAGCCCCACTAGCGGGAGGGCCTACGAGCAGTACTTC.

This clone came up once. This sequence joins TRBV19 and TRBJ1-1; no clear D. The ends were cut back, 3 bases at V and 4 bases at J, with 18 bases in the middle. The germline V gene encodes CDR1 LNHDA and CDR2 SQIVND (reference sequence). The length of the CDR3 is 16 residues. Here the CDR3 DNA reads TGTGCCAGTAGTATCGGGGTTGTAGTTAATGGCACTGAAGCTTTCTTT. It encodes CASSIGVVVNGTEAFF.

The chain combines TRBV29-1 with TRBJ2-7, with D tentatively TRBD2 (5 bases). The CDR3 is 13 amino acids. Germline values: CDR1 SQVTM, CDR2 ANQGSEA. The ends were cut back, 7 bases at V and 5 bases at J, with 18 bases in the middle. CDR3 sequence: CSAGSDWSDEQYF. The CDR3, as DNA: TGCAGCGCTGGGAGTGACTGGTCCGACGAGCAGTACTTC.

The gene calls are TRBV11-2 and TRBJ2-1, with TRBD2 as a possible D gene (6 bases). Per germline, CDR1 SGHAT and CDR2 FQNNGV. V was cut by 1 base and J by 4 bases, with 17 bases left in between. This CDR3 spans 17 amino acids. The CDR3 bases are TGTGCCAGCAGCTTAGGGGAGACCCAGGGACTTTACAATGAGCAGTTCTTC. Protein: CASSLGETQGLYNEQFF.

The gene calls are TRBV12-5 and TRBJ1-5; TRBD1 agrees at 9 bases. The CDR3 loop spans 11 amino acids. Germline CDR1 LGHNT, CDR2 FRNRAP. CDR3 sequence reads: CADRGGQPQHF. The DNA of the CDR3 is TGTGCGGACAGGGGCGGGCAGCCCCAGCATTTT.

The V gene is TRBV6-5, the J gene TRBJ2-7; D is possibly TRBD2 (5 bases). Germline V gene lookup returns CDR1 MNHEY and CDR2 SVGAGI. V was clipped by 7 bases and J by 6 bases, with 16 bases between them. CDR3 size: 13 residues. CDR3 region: CASTEGTIPEQYF. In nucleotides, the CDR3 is TGTGCCAGCACCGAGGGAACAATACCCGAGCAGTACTTC.

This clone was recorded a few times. The CDR3 protein is CASSQASGRNEQFF. CDR3 nucleotide sequence: TGTGCCAGCAGCCAAGCTAGCGGGCGGAATGAGCAGTTCTTC. The rearrangement joins TRBV4-2 to TRBJ2-1; 8 bases agree with TRBD2. The CDR3 consists of 14 residues. Germline-derived CDR1 and CDR2 are LGHNA and YNFKEQ. Trimming at V came to 1 base and at J to 7 bases, leaving 3 bases not matched to a gene.

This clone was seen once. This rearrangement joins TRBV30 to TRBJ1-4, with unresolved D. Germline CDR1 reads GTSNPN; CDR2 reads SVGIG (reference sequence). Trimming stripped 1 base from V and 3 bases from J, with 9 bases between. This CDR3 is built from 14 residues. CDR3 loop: CAWSGVQANEKLFF. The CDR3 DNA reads TGTGCCTGGAGTGGAGTCCAGGCTAATGAAAAACTGTTTTTT.

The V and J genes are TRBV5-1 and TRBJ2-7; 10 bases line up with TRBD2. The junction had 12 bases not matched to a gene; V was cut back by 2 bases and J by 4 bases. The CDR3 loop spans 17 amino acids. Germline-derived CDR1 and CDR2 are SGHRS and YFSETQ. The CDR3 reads CASSFRASGSQVYEQYF. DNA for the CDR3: TGCGCCAGCAGCTTCAGGGCTAGCGGGAGTCAGGTATACGAGCAGTACTTC.